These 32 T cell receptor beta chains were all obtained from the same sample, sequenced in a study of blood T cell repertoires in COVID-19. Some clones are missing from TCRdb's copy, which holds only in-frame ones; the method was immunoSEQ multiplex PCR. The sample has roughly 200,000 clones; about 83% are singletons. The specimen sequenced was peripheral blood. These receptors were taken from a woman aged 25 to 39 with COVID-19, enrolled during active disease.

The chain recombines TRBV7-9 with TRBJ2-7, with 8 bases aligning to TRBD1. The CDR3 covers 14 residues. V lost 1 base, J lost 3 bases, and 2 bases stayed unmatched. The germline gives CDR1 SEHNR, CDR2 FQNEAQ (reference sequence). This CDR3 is CASSLGGQVYEQYF. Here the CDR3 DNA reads TGTGCCAGCAGCTTAGGGGGACAGGTCTACGAGCAGTACTTC. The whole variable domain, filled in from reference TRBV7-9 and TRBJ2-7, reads DTGVSQNPRHKITKRGQNVTFRCDPISEHNRLYWYRQTLGQGPEFLTYFQNEAQLEKSRLLSDRFSAERPKGSFSTLEIQRTEQGDSAMYLCASSLGGQVYEQYFGPGTRLTVT.

Here the CDR3 DNA reads TGCAGCGTTGAAGATCCTAGCGGGAGGGTAACCTACAATGAGCAGTTCTTC. This sequence encodes CSVEDPSGRVTYNEQFF. J is TRBJ2-1 and V is TRBV29-1; 12 bases are a match to TRBD2. Unmatched junction bases numbered 5, after V lost 0 bases and J lost 2 bases. The CDR3 totals 17 residues. The germline V gene has CDR1 SQVTM and CDR2 ANQGSEA.

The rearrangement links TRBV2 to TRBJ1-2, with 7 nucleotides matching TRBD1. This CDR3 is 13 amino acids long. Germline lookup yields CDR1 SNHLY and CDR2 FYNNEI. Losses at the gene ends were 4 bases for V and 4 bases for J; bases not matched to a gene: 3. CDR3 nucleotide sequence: TGTGCCAGCAGTGTAGGGACAGCCTATGGCTACACCTTC. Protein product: CASSVGTAYGYTF.

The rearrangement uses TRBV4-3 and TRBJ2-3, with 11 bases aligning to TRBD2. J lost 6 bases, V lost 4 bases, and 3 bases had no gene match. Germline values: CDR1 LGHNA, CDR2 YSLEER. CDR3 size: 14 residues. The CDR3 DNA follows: TGCGCCAGCAGCCTAGGACTAGCGGGCGATACGCAGTATTTT. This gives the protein CASSLGLAGDTQYF.

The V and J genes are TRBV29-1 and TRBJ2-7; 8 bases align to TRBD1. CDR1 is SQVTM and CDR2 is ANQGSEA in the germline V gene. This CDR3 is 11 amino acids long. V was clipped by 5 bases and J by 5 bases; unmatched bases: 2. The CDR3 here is CSVSTGDEQYF. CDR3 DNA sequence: TGCAGCGTTTCGACAGGGGACGAGCAGTACTTC.

The CDR3 region is CSVKLSNQPQHF. Written as DNA, the CDR3 is TGCAGCGTTAAGCTCAGCAATCAGCCCCAGCATTTT. This chain uses TRBV29-1 with TRBJ1-5, with D hard to call. The CDR3 runs to 12 residues. V lost 5 bases to trimming and J lost 1 base, with 6 bases between them. Per the germline V gene, CDR1 is SQVTM and CDR2 is ANQGSEA.

CDR3 bases: TGCGCCAGCAGCTTGGACCCGGACAGGGGAAGCTACTTC. This sequence encodes CASSLDPDRGSYF. The rearrangement joins TRBV5-1 to TRBJ2-7, with TRBD1 matching 9 bases. Germline V gene lookup returns CDR1 SGHRS and CDR2 YFSETQ. J lost 13 bases, V lost 0 bases, and 8 bases had no gene match. This CDR3 contains 13 residues.

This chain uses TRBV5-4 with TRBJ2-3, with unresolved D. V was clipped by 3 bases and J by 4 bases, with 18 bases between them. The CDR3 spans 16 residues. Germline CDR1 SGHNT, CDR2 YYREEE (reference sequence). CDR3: CASSSQSWYTADTQYF. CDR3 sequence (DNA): TGTGCCAGCAGCTCCCAAAGCTGGTATACGGCAGATACGCAGTATTTT. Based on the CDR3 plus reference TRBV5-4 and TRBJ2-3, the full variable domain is ETGVTQSPTHLIKTRGQQVTLRCSSQSGHNTVSWYQQALGQGPQFIFQYYREEENGRGNFPPRFSGLQFPNYSSELNVNALELDDSALYLCASSSQSWYTADTQYFGPGTRLTVL.

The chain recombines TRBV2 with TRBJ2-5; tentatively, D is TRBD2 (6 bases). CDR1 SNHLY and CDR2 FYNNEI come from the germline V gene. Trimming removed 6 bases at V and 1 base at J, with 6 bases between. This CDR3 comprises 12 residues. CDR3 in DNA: TGTGCCAGCAGCGGGGGCCAAGAGACCCAGTACTTC. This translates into CASSGGQETQYF.

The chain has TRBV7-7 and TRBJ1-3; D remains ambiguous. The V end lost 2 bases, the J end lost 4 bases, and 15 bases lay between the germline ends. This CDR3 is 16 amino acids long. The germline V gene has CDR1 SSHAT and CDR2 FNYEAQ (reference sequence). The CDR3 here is CASSLPPQTRGNTIYF. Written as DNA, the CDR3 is TGTGCCAGCAGCTTACCCCCCCAAACCCGGGGAAACACCATATATTTT.

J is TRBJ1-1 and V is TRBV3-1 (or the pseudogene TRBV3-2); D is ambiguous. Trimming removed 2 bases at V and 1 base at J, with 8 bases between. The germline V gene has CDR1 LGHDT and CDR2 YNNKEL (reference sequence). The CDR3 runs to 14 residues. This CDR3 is CASSQYTQNTEAFF. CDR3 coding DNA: TGTGCCAGCAGCCAATATACACAGAACACTGAAGCTTTCTTT.

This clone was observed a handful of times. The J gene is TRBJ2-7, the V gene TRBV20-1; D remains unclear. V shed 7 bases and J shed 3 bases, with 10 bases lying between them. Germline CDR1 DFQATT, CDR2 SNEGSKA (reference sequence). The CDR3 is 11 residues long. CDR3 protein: CSGSSNYEQYF. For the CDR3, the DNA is TGCAGTGGGTCGAGTAACTACGAGCAGTACTTC.

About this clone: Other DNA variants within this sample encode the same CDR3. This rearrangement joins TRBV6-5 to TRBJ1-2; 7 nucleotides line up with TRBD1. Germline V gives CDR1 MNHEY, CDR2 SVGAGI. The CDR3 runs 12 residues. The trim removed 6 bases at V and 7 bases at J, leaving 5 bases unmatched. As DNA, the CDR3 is TGTGCCAGCAGCCCCGACAGGGCTGGCTACACCTTC. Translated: CASSPDRAGYTF.

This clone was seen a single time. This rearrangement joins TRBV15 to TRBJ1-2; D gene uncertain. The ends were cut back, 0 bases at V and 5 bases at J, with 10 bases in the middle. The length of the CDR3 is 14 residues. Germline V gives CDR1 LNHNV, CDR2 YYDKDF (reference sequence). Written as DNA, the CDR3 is TGTGCCACCAGCAGAGACATCTGGCCTTATGGCTACACCTTC. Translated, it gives CATSRDIWPYGYTF.

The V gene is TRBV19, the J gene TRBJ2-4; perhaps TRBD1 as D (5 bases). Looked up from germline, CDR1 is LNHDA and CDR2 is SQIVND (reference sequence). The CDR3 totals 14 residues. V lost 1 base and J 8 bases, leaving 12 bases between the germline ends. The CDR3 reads CASSIGQGWDIQYF. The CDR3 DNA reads TGTGCCAGTAGTATAGGGCAGGGATGGGACATTCAGTACTTC. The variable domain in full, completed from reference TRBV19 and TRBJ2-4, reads DGGITQSPKYLFRKEGQNVTLSCEQNLNHDAMYWYRQDPGQGLRLIYYSQIVNDFQKGDIAEGYSVSREKKESFPLTVTSAQKNPTAFYLCASSIGQGWDIQYFGAGTRLSVL.

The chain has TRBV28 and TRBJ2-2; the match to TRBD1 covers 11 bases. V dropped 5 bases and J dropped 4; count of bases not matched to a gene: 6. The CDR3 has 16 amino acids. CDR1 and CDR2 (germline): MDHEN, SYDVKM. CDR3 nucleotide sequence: TGTGCCAGCAGTCTGGGGGGGACAGGGGGCACCGGGGAGCTGTTTTTT. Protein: CASSLGGTGGTGELFF.

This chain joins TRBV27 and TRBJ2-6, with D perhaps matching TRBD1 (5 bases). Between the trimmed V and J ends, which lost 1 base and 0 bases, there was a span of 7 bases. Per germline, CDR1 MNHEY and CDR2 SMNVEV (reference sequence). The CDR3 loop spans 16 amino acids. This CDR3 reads CASSLLGVSGANVLTF. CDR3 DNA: TGTGCCAGCAGTTTATTAGGGGTCTCTGGGGCCAACGTCCTGACTTTC.

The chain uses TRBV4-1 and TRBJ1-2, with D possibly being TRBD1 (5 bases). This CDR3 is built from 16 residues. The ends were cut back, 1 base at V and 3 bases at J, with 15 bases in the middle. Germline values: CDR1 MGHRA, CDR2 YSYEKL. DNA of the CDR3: TGCGCCAGCAGCCAAGCCAAGGACATATGGGACTATGGCTACACCTTC. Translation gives CASSQAKDIWDYGYTF.

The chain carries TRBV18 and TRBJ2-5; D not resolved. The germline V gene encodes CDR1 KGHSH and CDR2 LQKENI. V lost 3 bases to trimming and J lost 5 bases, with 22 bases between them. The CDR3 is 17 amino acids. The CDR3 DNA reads TGTGCCAGCTCACCCATCTTGGTGACGGAGTTGTTGGAGACCCAGTACTTC. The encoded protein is CASSPILVTELLETQYF. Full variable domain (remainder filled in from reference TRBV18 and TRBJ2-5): NAGVMQNPRHLVRRRGQEARLRCSPMKGHSHVYWYRQLPEEGLKFMVYLQKENIIDESGMPKERFSAEFPKEGPSILRIQQVVRGDSAAYFCASSPILVTELLETQYFGPGTRLLVL.

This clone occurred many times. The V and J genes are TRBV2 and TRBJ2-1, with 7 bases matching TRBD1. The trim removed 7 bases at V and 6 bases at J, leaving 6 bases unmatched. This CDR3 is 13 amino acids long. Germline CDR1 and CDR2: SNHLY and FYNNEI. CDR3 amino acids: CASITGVSNEQFF. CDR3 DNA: TGTGCCAGCATTACAGGGGTTTCCAATGAGCAGTTCTTC.

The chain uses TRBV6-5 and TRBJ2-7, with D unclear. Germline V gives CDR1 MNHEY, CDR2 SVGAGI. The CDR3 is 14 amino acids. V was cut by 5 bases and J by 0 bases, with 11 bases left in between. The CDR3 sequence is CASSTTPASYEQYF. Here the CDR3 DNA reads TGTGCCAGCAGTACTACTCCGGCCTCCTACGAGCAGTACTTC.

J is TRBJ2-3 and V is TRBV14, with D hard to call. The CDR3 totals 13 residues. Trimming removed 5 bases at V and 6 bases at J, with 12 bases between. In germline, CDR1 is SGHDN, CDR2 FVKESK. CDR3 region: CASSAHHMDTQYF. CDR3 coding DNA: TGTGCCAGCAGCGCCCACCACATGGATACGCAGTATTTT.

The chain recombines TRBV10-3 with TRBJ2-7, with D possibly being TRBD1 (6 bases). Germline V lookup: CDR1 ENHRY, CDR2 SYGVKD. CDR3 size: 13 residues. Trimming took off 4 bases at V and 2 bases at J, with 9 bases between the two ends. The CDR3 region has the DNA TGTGCCATCAGTGTCGACAGGACCTACGAGCAGTACTTC. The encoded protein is CAISVDRTYEQYF.

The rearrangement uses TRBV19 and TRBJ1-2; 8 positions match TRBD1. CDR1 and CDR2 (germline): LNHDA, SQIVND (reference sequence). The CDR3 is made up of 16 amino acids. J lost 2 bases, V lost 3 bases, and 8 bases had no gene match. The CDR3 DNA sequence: TGTGCCAGTAGTATTCCTGGGACAGGATTGAACTATGGCTACACCTTC. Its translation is CASSIPGTGLNYGYTF.

The CDR3 DNA reads TGCGCCAGCAGCCAAGATAAAATTATGGGGGCCGAGCAGTTCTTC. This translates into CASSQDKIMGAEQFF. The chain joins TRBV4-3 to TRBJ2-1; TRBD1 is a possible D gene (6 bases). CDR1 and CDR2 (germline): LGHNA, YSLEER. This CDR3 is 15 amino acids long. Trimming left V 0 bases short and J 10 bases short, with 16 bases between.

CDR3 DNA sequence: TGCGCCAGCAGCCAAGGGGACAGGGACTACGAGCAGTACTTC. Translation: CASSQGDRDYEQYF. The chain employs TRBV4-1 and TRBJ2-7; 9 bases fit TRBD1. This CDR3 region has 14 residues. V dropped 1 base and J dropped 3; count of bases not matched to a gene: 1. Germline lookup yields CDR1 MGHRA and CDR2 YSYEKL.

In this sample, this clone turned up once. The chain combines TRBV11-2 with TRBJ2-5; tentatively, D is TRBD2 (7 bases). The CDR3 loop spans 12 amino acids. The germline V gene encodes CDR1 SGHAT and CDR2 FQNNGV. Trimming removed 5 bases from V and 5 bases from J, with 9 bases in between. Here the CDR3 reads CASSKGGETQYF. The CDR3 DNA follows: TGTGCCAGCAGCAAGGGGGGGGAGACCCAGTACTTC.

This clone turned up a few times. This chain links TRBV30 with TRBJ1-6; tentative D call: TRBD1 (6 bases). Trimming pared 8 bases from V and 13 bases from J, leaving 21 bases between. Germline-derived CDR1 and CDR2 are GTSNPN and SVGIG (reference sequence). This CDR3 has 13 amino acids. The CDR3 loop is CALGRGYDTPLHF. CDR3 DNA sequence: TGTGCCCTAGGCAGGGGTTATGATACTCCCCTCCACTTT.

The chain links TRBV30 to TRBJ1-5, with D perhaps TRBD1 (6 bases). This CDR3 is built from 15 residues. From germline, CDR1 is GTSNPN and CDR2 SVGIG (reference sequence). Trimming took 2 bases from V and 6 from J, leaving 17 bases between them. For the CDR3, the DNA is TGTGCCTGGAGTCAAGGGGGGGTTGGAAGTCAGCCCCAGCATTTT. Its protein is CAWSQGGVGSQPQHF. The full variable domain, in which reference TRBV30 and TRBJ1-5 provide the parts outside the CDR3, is SQTIHQWPATLVQPVGSPLSLECTVEGTSNPNLYWYRQAAGRGLQLLFYSVGIGQISSEVPQNLSASRPQDRQFILSSKKLLLSDSGFYLCAWSQGGVGSQPQHFGDGTRLSIL.

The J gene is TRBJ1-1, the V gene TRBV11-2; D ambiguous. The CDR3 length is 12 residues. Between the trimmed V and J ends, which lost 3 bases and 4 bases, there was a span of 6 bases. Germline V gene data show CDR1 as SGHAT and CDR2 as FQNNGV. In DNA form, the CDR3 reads TGTGCCAGCAGCTTGAGGGCCACTGAAGCTTTCTTT. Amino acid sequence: CASSLRATEAFF.

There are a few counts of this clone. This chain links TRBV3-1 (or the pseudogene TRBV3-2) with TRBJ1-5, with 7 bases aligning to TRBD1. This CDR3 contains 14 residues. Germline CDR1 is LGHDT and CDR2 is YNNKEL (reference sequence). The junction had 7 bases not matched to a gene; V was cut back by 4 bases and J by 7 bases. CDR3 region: CASSPQGGDQPQHF. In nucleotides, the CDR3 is TGTGCCAGCAGCCCTCAGGGGGGCGACCAGCCCCAGCATTTT.

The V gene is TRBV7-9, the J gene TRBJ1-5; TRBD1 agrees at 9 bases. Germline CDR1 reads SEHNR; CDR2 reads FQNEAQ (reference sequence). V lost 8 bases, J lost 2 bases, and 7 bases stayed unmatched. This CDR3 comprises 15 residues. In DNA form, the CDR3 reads TGTGCCAGCGCCACCGGGGACAGGGGCAATCAGCCCCAGCATTTT. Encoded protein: CASATGDRGNQPQHF.